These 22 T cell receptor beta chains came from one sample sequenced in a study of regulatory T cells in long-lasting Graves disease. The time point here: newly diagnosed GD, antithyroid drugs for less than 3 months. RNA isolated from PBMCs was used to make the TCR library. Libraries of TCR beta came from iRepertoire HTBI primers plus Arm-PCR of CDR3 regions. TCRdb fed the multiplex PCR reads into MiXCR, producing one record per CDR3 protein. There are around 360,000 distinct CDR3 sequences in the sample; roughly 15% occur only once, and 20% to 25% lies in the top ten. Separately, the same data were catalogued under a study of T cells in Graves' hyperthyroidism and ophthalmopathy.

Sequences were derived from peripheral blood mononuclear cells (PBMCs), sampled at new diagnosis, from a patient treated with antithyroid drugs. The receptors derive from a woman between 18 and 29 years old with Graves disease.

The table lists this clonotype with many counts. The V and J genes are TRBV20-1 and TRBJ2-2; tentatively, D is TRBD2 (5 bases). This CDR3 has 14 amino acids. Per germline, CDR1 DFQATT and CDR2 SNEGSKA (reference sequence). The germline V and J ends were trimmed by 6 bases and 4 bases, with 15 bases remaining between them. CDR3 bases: TGCAGTGCCAAAGCGGAGATAAGCACCGGGGAGCTGTTTTTT. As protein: CSAKAEISTGELFF.

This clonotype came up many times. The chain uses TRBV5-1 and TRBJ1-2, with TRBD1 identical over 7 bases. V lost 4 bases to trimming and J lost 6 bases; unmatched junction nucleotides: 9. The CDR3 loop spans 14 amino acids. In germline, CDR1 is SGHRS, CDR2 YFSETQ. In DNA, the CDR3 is TGCGCCAGCAGCCCAGACAGGGAGGAAGATGGCTACACCTTC. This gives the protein CASSPDREEDGYTF.

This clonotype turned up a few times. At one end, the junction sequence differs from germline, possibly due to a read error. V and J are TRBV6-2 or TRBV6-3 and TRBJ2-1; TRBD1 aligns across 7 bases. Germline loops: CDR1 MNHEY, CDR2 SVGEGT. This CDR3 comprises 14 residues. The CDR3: CASSELGNRDSRVF. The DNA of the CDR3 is TGTGCCAGCAGTGAACTAGGCAACCGGGACAGTCGGGTCTTC.

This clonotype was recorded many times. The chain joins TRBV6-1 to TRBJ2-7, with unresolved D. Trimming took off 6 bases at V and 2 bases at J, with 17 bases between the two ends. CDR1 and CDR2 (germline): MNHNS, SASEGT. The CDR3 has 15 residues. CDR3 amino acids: CASSPSNSLAYEQYF. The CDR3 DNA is TGTGCCAGCAGCCCCAGTAACAGCTTAGCCTACGAGCAGTACTTC.

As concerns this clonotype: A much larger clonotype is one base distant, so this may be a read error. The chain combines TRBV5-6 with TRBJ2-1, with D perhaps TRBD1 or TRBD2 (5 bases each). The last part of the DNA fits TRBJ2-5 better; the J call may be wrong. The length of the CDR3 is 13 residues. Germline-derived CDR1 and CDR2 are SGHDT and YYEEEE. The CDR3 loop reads CASGWDPQETQYF. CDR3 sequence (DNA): TGTGCCAGCGGGTGGGACCCCCAAGAGACCCAGTACTTC.

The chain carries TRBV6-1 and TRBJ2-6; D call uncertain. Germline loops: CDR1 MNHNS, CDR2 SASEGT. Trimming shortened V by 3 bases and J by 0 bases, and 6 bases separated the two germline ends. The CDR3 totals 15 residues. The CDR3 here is CASSEQDSGANVLTF. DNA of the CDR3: TGTGCCAGCAGTGAGCAGGACTCTGGGGCCAACGTCCTGACTTTC.

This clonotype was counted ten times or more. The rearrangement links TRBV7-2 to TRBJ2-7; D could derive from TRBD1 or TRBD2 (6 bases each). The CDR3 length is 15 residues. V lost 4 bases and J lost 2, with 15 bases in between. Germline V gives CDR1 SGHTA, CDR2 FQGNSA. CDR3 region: CASSYLAGGTYEQYF. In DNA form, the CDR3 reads TGTGCCAGCAGCTACCTTGCCGGGGGCACCTACGAGCAGTACTTC. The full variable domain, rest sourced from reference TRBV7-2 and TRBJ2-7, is GAGVSQSPSNKVTEKGKDVELRCDPISGHTALYWYRQSLGQGLEFLIYFQGNSAPDKSGLPSDRFSAERTGGSVSTLTIQRTQQEDSAVYLCASSYLAGGTYEQYFGPGTRLTVT.

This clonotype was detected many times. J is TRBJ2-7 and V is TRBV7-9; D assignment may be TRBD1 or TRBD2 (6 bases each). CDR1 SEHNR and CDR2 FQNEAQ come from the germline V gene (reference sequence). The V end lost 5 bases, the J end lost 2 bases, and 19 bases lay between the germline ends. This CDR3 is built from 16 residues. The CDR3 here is CASSGRPGASAYEQYF. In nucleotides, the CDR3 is TGTGCCAGCAGCGGAAGACCGGGGGCCTCTGCCTACGAGCAGTACTTC.

The CDR3 sequence is CATSQGPDEQYF. The DNA of the CDR3 is TGCGCCACTTCACAGGGTCCCGACGAGCAGTACTTC. The chain links TRBV10-1 to TRBJ2-7; D possibly corresponds to TRBD1 (6 bases). Germline loops: CDR1 WNHNN, CDR2 SYGVQD (reference sequence). This CDR3 has 12 residues. With 10 bases removed from V and 5 bases from J, the gap between germline ends came to 15 bases.

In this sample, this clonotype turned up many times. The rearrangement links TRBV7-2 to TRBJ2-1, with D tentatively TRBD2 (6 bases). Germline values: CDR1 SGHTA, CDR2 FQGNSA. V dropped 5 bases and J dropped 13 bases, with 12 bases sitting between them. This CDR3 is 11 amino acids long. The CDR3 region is CASSQTSSQFF. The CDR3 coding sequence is TGTGCCAGCAGCCAGACTAGTTCTCAGTTCTTC.

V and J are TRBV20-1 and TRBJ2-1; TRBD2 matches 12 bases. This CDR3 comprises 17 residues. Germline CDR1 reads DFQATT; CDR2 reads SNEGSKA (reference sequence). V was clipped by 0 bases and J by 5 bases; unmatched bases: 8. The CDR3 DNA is TGCAGTGCTAGAGATCTTCTAGCGGGGGGGCGAAACAATGAGCAGTTCTTC. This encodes CSARDLLAGGRNNEQFF.

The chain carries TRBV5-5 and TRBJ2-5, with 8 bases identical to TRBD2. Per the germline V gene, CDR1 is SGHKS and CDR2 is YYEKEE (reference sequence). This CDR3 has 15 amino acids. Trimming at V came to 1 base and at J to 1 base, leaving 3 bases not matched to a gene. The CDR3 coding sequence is TGTGCCAGCAGCTTGCCAACTAGCGGCCAAGAGACCCAGTACTTC. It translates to CASSLPTSGQETQYF. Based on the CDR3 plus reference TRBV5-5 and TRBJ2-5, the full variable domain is DAGVTQSPTHLIKTRGQQVTLRCSPISGHKSVSWYQQVLGQGPQFIFQYYEKEERGRGNFPDRFSARQFPNYSSELNVNALLLGDSALYLCASSLPTSGQETQYFGPGTRLLVL.

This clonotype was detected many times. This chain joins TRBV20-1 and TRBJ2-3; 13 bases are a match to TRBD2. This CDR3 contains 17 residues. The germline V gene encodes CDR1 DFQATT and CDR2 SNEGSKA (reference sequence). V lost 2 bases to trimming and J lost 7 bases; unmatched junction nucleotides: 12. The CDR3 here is CSARPFGLAGAGHTQYF. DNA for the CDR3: TGCAGTGCTAGACCTTTCGGACTAGCGGGGGCTGGTCATACGCAGTATTTT.

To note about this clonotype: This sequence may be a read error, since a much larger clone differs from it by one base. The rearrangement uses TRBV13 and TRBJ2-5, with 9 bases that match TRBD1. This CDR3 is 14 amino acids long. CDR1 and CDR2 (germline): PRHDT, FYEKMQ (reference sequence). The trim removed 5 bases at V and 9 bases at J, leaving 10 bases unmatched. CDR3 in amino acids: CASSHRQGGEAQYF. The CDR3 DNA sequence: TGTGCCAGCAGCCACCGACAGGGGGGCGAGGCCCAGTACTTC.

CDR3 nucleotide sequence: TGCGCCAGCAGCCAAGAACGGGTAGGGACTAGGACCGGACAGTTCTTC. Amino acid sequence: CASSQERVGTRTGQFF. V and J are TRBV4-1 and TRBJ2-1; 8 bases agree with TRBD2. V lost 0 bases, J lost 13 bases, and 14 bases stayed unmatched. The CDR3 sequence is 16 residues long. Per germline, CDR1 MGHRA and CDR2 YSYEKL.

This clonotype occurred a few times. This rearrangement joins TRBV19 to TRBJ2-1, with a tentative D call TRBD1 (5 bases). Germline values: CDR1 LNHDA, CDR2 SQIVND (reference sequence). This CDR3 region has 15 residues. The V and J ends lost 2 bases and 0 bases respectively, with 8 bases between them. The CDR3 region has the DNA TGTGCCAGTAGTATATCGGACAACTCCTACAATGAGCAGTTCTTC. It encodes CASSISDNSYNEQFF.

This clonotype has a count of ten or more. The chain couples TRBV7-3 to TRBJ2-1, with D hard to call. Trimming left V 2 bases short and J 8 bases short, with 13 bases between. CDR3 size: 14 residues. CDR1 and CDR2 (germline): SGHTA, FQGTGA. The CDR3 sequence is CASSLDLDNHEQFF. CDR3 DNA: TGTGCCAGCAGCTTAGATCTTGATAACCATGAGCAGTTCTTC.

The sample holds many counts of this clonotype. Here the CDR3 DNA reads TGTGCCAGCAGTTTATCATCCGTGTGGGACAGGCCGTGGTACCAAGAGACCCAGTACTTC. It encodes CASSLSSVWDRPWYQETQYF. The chain is built from TRBV27 and TRBJ2-5; 8 nucleotides line up with TRBD1. Germline values: CDR1 MNHEY, CDR2 SMNVEV (reference sequence). The CDR3 sequence is 20 residues long. V lost 0 bases, J lost 0 bases, and 15 bases stayed unmatched.

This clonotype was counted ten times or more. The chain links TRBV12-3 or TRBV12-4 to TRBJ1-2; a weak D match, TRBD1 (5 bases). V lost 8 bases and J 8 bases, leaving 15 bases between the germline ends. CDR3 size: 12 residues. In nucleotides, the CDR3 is TGTGCCAGCTTGATGAGGGGCTGGGGCTACACCTTC. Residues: CASLMRGWGYTF.

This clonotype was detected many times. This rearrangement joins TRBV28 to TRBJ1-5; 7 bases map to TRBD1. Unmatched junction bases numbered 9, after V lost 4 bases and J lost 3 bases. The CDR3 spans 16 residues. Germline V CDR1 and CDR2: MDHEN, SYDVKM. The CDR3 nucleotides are TGTGCCAGCAGTTCAACAGGGACAGCAATCAATCAGCCCCAGCATTTT. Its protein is CASSSTGTAINQPQHF.

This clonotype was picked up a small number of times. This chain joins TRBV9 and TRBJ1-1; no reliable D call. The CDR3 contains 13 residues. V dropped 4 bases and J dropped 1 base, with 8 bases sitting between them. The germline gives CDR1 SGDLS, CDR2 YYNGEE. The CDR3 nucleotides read TGTGCCAGCAGCATGGCAGGGAACACTGAAGCTTTCTTT. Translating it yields CASSMAGNTEAFF.

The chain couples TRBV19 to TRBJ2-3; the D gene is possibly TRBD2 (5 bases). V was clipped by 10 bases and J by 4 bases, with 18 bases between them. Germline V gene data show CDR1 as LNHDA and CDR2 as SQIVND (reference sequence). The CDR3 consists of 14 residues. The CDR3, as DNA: TGTGCCACCCAACAACGGGATTTTCCAGATACGCAGTATTTT. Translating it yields CATQQRDFPDTQYF.